In this sample, the clone carrying this T cell receptor beta chain turned up a few times. Its antigen is undetermined. The PCR ran on 60 Vbeta and 13 Jbeta primers. This table comes from immunoSEQ multiplex PCR, and its TCRdb copy is limited to in-frame clones, with some not included. The top ten hold around 4.6% of the sample, which has under 200,000 clones, roughly 80% seen once. The entry originates in a study of cytomegalovirus exposure and HLA in healthy donors. Broader study findings: For cytomegalovirus status, the classifier reportedly gave diagnoses with high specificity and sensitivity. Beyond CMV serostatus, there was no information to go on about immune exposure. At a 0.05 false discovery rate, a later analysis found about 17,000 TCR beta sequences to be associated with HLA alleles. V- and J-gene trimming of TCR beta was linked (in a later analysis) to a missense DCLRE1C variant.

V was clipped by 1 base and J by 2 bases; unmatched bases: 8. Germline CDR1 reads GTSNPN; CDR2 reads SVGIG (reference sequence). CDR3 length equals 16 residues. This receptor was identified in a male donor in good health and CMV-seronegative. The rearrangement links TRBV30 to TRBJ1-5, with 7 bases matching TRBD1. The specimen sequenced was PBMCs. CDR3 sequence (DNA): TGTGCCTGGAGTGCCCATCAGGGGGGAGGCAATCAGCCCCAGCATTTT. It encodes CAWSAHQGGGNQPQHF.